Shown below are 24 T cell receptor beta chains from a single sample sequenced in a study of shared clonotypes between healthy human individuals. Clones were sequenced by immunoSEQ multiplex PCR, and TCRdb holds only the in-frame ones, with some missing. The sample holds 2,500,000 or so clones, 85% to 95% seen once. Sequencing used naive CD4+ T cells sorted from blood. Indicated subset: CD45RA+ positively selected. The source is a man aged 18 to 35 in good health.

This clone was seen once. This chain uses TRBV10-3 with TRBJ1-1; TRBD1 is a possible D gene (6 bases). V lost 4 bases and J lost 6, with 15 bases in between. Germline V gives CDR1 ENHRY, CDR2 SYGVKD. The CDR3 contains 14 residues. CDR3 region: CAISASGADAEAFF. The CDR3, as DNA: TGTGCCATCAGTGCCTCAGGGGCCGACGCTGAAGCTTTCTTT.

Regarding this clone: Other nucleotide sequences from this sample produce the same CDR3. The chain carries TRBV9 and TRBJ2-1, with TRBD2 identical over 12 bases. Trimming cost V 4 bases and J 2 bases; bases outside gene matches: 1. The CDR3 runs 15 residues. The germline gives CDR1 SGDLS, CDR2 YYNGEE. The CDR3 loop is CASSTSGGTYNEQFF. The CDR3, as DNA: TGTGCCAGCAGCACTAGCGGGGGGACCTACAATGAGCAGTTCTTC.

This clone was observed a single time. The rearrangement uses TRBV2 and TRBJ2-7; D is unresolved. CDR3 length equals 12 residues. Trimming removed 7 bases from V and 1 base from J, with 8 bases in between. The germline V gene has CDR1 SNHLY and CDR2 FYNNEI. The CDR3 loop reads CASKELSYEQYF. Here the CDR3 DNA reads TGTGCCAGCAAGGAGCTTTCCTACGAGCAGTACTTC.

The V gene is TRBV5-1, the J gene TRBJ2-4; possibly TRBD2 for D (7 bases). The CDR3 runs to 16 residues. The V end lost 6 bases, the J end lost 5 bases, and 21 bases lay between the germline ends. Germline assignment: CDR1 SGHRS and CDR2 YFSETQ. Written as DNA, the CDR3 is TGCGCCAGCACCCCCTTCCCGGGGGGCTCAGAAAACATTCAGTACTTC. This gives the protein CASTPFPGGSENIQYF.

This chain links TRBV7-2 with TRBJ2-7; 10 bases fit TRBD2. The CDR3 extends over 16 amino acids. Trimming cost V 5 bases and J 3 bases; bases outside gene matches: 10. Germline V gives CDR1 SGHTA, CDR2 FQGNSA. The CDR3, as DNA: TGTGCCAGCAGCCCCCGCGGGGCTAGCGGGAGCTACGAGCAGTACTTC. Translated, it gives CASSPRGASGSYEQYF.

CDR3 protein: CASSSGLRPSDEQYF. The CDR3 DNA reads as TGTGCCAGCAGCTCAGGATTAAGGCCCAGCGACGAGCAGTACTTC. The chain joins TRBV5-5 to TRBJ2-7, with D hard to call. Germline CDR1 SGHKS, CDR2 YYEKEE (reference sequence). This CDR3 comprises 15 residues. V was shortened by 3 bases and J by 5 bases, with 18 bases between the two germline ends.

The chain employs TRBV10-3 and TRBJ2-2; perhaps TRBD2 as D (7 bases). The germline V gene encodes CDR1 ENHRY and CDR2 SYGVKD. V gave up 0 bases and J gave up 0 bases, with 11 bases separating them. The CDR3 extends over 17 amino acids. CDR3 sequence (DNA): TGTGCCATCAGTGAGTCGGGGGGGCCTCCGAACACCGGGGAGCTGTTTTTT. It encodes CAISESGGPPNTGELFF.

In this sample, this clone turned up once. The gene calls are TRBV27 and TRBJ2-3, with TRBD2 matching over 8 bases. Trimming took 4 bases from V and 7 from J; bases not matched to a gene: 10. Germline loops: CDR1 MNHEY, CDR2 SMNVEV (reference sequence). CDR3 length: 15 amino acids. The CDR3 spells CASSSSSGRVNTQYF. The DNA of the CDR3 is TGTGCCAGCAGTTCCTCTTCCGGGAGGGTTAATACGCAGTATTTT.

The V gene is TRBV10-3, the J gene TRBJ1-2, with 7 bases aligning to TRBD1. This CDR3 contains 17 residues. Germline V CDR1 and CDR2: ENHRY, SYGVKD. V gave up 3 bases and J gave up 8 bases; unmatched junction bases: 18. The CDR3 DNA sequence: TGTGCCATCAGTGATCCTGAGACAGGGAGAAGCTATGACGGCTACACCTTC. It codes for CAISDPETGRSYDGYTF.

The chain couples TRBV6-6 to TRBJ1-6, with TRBD1 matching over 9 bases. With V trimmed by 2 bases and J by 5 bases, 4 bases remained unmatched. Germline V lookup: CDR1 MNHNY, CDR2 SVGAGI (reference sequence). The CDR3 is 16 amino acids. Here the CDR3 DNA reads TGTGCCAGCAGTTACACCTGGGACAGGGATAATTCACCCCTCCACTTT. This gives the protein CASSYTWDRDNSPLHF.

The V call is TRBV29-1, the J call TRBJ1-2; 8 nucleotides line up with TRBD1. Trimming cost V 5 bases and J 7 bases; bases outside gene matches: 9. The CDR3 sequence is 13 residues long. Germline V CDR1 and CDR2: SQVTM, ANQGSEA. CDR3: CSVPGQERFGYTF. As DNA, the CDR3 is TGCAGCGTTCCGGGACAGGAGAGGTTTGGCTACACCTTC.

The V call is TRBV9, the J call TRBJ2-5; TRBD1 might be the D (6 bases). V lost 0 bases, J lost 4 bases, and 16 bases lay in between. The V gene's germline CDR1 is SGDLS and CDR2 YYNGEE. The length of the CDR3 is 16 residues. The CDR3 spells CASSVGDSQGRETQYF. Here the CDR3 DNA reads TGTGCCAGCAGCGTAGGAGACAGTCAGGGGAGAGAGACCCAGTACTTC.

This rearrangement joins TRBV6-4 to TRBJ2-3; D gene ambiguous. V was clipped by 2 bases and J by 11 bases, with 14 bases between them. Germline assignment: CDR1 MRHNA and CDR2 SNTAGT. This CDR3 is 13 amino acids long. CDR3 sequence (DNA): TGTGCCAGCAGTGACGAATCGTTGGGTCGGCAGTATTTT. Its protein product is CASSDESLGRQYF.

The gene calls are TRBV2 and TRBJ1-6, with 7 bases aligning to TRBD1. Germline loops: CDR1 SNHLY, CDR2 FYNNEI. The CDR3 length is 13 residues. Losses at the gene ends were 3 bases for V and 10 bases for J; bases not matched to a gene: 3. DNA for the CDR3: TGTGCCAGCAGTGAGGAGGGGGCCTCACCCCTCCACTTT. Its translation is CASSEEGASPLHF.

The genes are TRBV5-1 and TRBJ1-1; 7 nucleotides agree with TRBD1. J was trimmed by 1 base and V by 4 bases; bases with no gene match: 4. This CDR3 region has 14 residues. Germline CDR1 is SGHRS and CDR2 is YFSETQ. The chain's CDR3 is CASSGRGKNTEAFF. The CDR3 nucleotides are TGCGCCAGCAGCGGCAGGGGGAAGAACACTGAAGCTTTCTTT.

This chain connects TRBV6-1 to TRBJ2-7, with a weak D call TRBD2 (5 bases). The germline CDR1 and CDR2 sequences are MNHNS and SASEGT. The CDR3 spans 16 residues. The V end lost 2 bases, the J end lost 2 bases, and 16 bases lay between the germline ends. The CDR3 here is CASSEFARTGTYEQYF. The CDR3 DNA reads as TGTGCCAGCAGTGAATTCGCCAGGACGGGAACCTACGAGCAGTACTTC.

The gene calls are TRBV2 and TRBJ1-2; the D is unclear. With 4 bases removed from V and 7 bases from J, the gap between germline ends came to 10 bases. The V gene's germline CDR1 is SNHLY and CDR2 FYNNEI. This CDR3 comprises 12 residues. In DNA form, the CDR3 reads TGTGCCAGCAGTGTAGGTGGCTCTGGCTACACCTTC. Protein sequence: CASSVGGSGYTF.

This chain uses TRBV11-2 with TRBJ1-2, with 9 bases identical to TRBD1. CDR1 is SGHAT and CDR2 is FQNNGV in the germline V gene. The CDR3 spans 17 residues. The V segment lost 5 bases and the J segment 0 bases; nucleotides outside the gene matches: 10. This chain's CDR3 is CASSPPGQGNSNYGYTF. Here the CDR3 DNA reads TGTGCCAGCAGCCCACCCGGACAGGGGAACTCTAACTATGGCTACACCTTC.

Remarks on this clone: The same CDR3 also results from other DNA sequences found in this sample. The CDR3 DNA is TGTGCCAGCTCACCCGGACAGGTGGGCTACGAGCAGTACTTC. This gives the protein CASSPGQVGYEQYF. The rearrangement joins TRBV18 to TRBJ2-7, with 7 bases identical to TRBD1. The CDR3 runs to 14 residues. The germline CDR1 and CDR2 sequences are KGHSH and LQKENI. The V segment lost 3 bases and the J segment 3 bases; nucleotides outside the gene matches: 5.

Remarks on this clone: The same CDR3 is also encoded by other DNA sequences in this sample. This chain uses TRBV7-2 with TRBJ2-3, with D unclear. The germline CDR1 and CDR2 sequences are SGHTA and FQGNSA. CDR3 length equals 13 residues. The V end lost 3 bases, the J end lost 2 bases, and 6 bases lay between the germline ends. Written as DNA, the CDR3 is TGTGCCAGCAGCTTCCCGAACACAGATACGCAGTATTTT. Its translation: CASSFPNTDTQYF.

This chain joins TRBV9 and TRBJ1-2; unclear D gene. Trimming pared 0 bases from V and 0 bases from J, leaving 12 bases between. The CDR3 contains 16 residues. The germline V gene encodes CDR1 SGDLS and CDR2 YYNGEE. This CDR3 is CASSVAHRAPNYGYTF. As DNA, the CDR3 is TGTGCCAGCAGCGTAGCCCACCGGGCCCCTAACTATGGCTACACCTTC.

CDR3 amino acids: CASSENAGGVSEQFF. The CDR3 nucleotides are TGTGCCAGCAGTGAAAATGCGGGAGGGGTTTCTGAGCAGTTCTTC. The V call is TRBV2, the J call TRBJ2-1, with TRBD2 identical over 9 bases. The CDR3 contains 15 residues. Germline CDR1 reads SNHLY; CDR2 reads FYNNEI. The junction had 8 bases not matched to a gene; V was cut back by 2 bases and J by 9 bases.

This clone turned up a few times. This sequence joins TRBV9 and TRBJ1-3, with D possibly being TRBD1 (6 bases). The CDR3 spans 15 residues. V was clipped by 3 bases and J by 0 bases, with 10 bases between them. Germline V gives CDR1 SGDLS, CDR2 YYNGEE. Here the CDR3 DNA reads TGTGCCAGCAGCGGTGGACAGACCTCTGGAAACACCATATATTTT. It codes for CASSGGQTSGNTIYF.

This clone was detected only once. The gene calls are TRBV2 and TRBJ1-4, with TRBD1 as a possible D gene (5 bases). The CDR3 extends over 15 amino acids. From germline, CDR1 is SNHLY and CDR2 FYNNEI. V lost 6 bases and J lost 0, with 11 bases in between. CDR3 sequence: CASRRGRATNEKLFF. CDR3 in DNA: TGTGCCAGCAGGAGGGGACGGGCAACTAATGAAAAACTGTTTTTT.